The sequence of this TCR beta chain was determined in a study of cytomegalovirus exposure and HLA in healthy donors. Use of 60 Vbeta and 13 Jbeta primers characterized the PCR. The repertoire was sequenced with immunoSEQ multiplex PCR; TCRdb's copy has only in-frame clones and lacks some. The profile covers around 280,000 clones, with approximately 90% appearing a single time and about 2.5% taken by the ten largest. V dropped 5 bases and J dropped 2 bases, with 16 bases sitting between them. Germline V gene lookup returns CDR1 SGHVS and CDR2 FNYEAQ. The CDR3 is 16 residues long. The TCR sequence derives from a woman between 18 and 29 years old in good health and CMV-seronegative. Sequencing used PBMCs. The chain employs TRBV7-6 and TRBJ1-3, with D tentatively TRBD1 (5 bases). The chain's CDR3 is CASSPQGVGAGNTIYF. The CDR3 nucleotides read TGTGCCAGCAGCCCCCAAGGGGTAGGGGCTGGAAACACCATATATTTT.